This TCR beta chain was captured by sequencing in a study of CD8 T cells in Susac syndrome. Findings and limits, study-wide: The TCR sequencing and HLA analysis in the study involved a relatively small number of individuals, as the study acknowledged.

With random hexamers, reverse transcription was performed on about 0.5 to 1 ug of RNA. Amplification of the TCR beta CDR3 was carried out by immunoSEQ multiplex PCR, which spanned a total of 54 Vbeta and 13 Jbeta segments. Using its own MiXCR run on the immunoSEQ multiplex PCR reads, TCRdb lists one record per CDR3 protein. This sample has approximately 210,000 distinct CDR3 sequences, with approximately 94% found just once. This clonotype showed up just once. Its cognate antigen is unknown. Negative isolation yielded CD8+ and CD4+ T cells; FACS enriched TEMRA cells. J gave up 8 bases and V 5 bases, and 12 bases lay outside the gene matches. The CDR3 contains 16 residues. From germline, CDR1 is MNHEY and CDR2 SVGAGI.

J is TRBJ2-1 and V is TRBV6-5, with 10 positions matching TRBD2. The sequencing input was CD4+ T cells from PBMCs. The sequence was obtained from a human donor with Susac syndrome. CDR3 amino acids: CASSHGASGGRHEQFF. Written as DNA, the CDR3 is TGTGCCAGCAGTCACGGGGCTAGCGGGGGCCGACATGAGCAGTTCTTC.